These 26 T cell receptor beta chains share one sample of origin, sequenced in a study of CD8 T cells in Susac syndrome. A quantity of about 0.5 to 1 ug RNA underwent reverse transcription using random hexamers. TCRdb redid the calling of the immunoSEQ multiplex PCR reads with MiXCR, one entry per CDR3 protein. The data contain about 180,000 distinct CDR3 sequences, roughly 92% of them singletons. Specimen: CD4+ T cells from PBMCs. These receptors were obtained from a human donor with Susac syndrome.

V usage is TRBV5-6 and J usage is TRBJ2-3; the match to TRBD2 covers 8 bases. The CDR3 runs to 17 residues. The germline V gene encodes CDR1 SGHDT and CDR2 YYEEEE. J gave up 4 bases and V 0 bases, and 10 bases lay outside the gene matches. CDR3 protein: CASSLELAGRSADTQYF. The CDR3 bases are TGTGCCAGCAGCTTGGAGTTAGCGGGGAGGAGCGCAGATACGCAGTATTTT.

The chain recombines TRBV29-1 with TRBJ1-4; 8 bases map to TRBD1. The germline gives CDR1 SQVTM, CDR2 ANQGSEA. J gave up 7 bases and V 7 bases, and 8 bases lay outside the gene matches. The CDR3 has 13 amino acids. CDR3 sequence reads: CSGCRGLGEKLFF. The CDR3 coding sequence is TGCAGCGGCTGCAGGGGGCTTGGTGAAAAACTGTTTTTT.

The gene calls are TRBV5-4 and TRBJ2-3; 9 bases are a match to TRBD2. Germline CDR1 SGHNT, CDR2 YYREEE (reference sequence). The CDR3 length is 15 residues. With 5 bases clipped from V and 6 bases from J, the junction kept 10 bases outside the gene matches. The CDR3 nucleotides are TGTGCCAGCAGATTCTCCCTAGCGGGAACGGATACGCAGTATTTT. Translation gives CASRFSLAGTDTQYF. The full variable domain, in which reference TRBV5-4 and TRBJ2-3 provide the parts outside the CDR3, is ETGVTQSPTHLIKTRGQQVTLRCSSQSGHNTVSWYQQALGQGPQFIFQYYREEENGRGNFPPRFSGLQFPNYSSELNVNALELDDSALYLCASRFSLAGTDTQYFGPGTRLTVL.

The rearrangement links TRBV6-6 to TRBJ1-5; the match to TRBD1 covers 7 bases. The CDR3 is 13 amino acids. Germline loops: CDR1 MNHNY, CDR2 SVGAGI (reference sequence). The ends lost 7 bases at V and 7 bases at J; junction bases unmatched: 7. CDR3 DNA: TGTGCCAGCAAGGCAGGGGGAGGGCAGCCCCAGCATTTT. Translating gives CASKAGGGQPQHF.

The J gene is TRBJ1-6, the V gene TRBV14; possibly TRBD1 for D (5 bases). V was cut by 0 bases and J by 7 bases, with 10 bases left in between. In germline, CDR1 is SGHDN, CDR2 FVKESK. This CDR3 has 15 residues. The CDR3 sequence is CASSQDRGGNSPLHF. CDR3 nucleotides: TGTGCCAGCAGCCAAGATCGGGGGGGGAATTCACCCCTCCACTTT. Full variable domain (remainder filled in from reference TRBV14 and TRBJ1-6): EAGVTQFPSHSVIEKGQTVTLRCDPISGHDNLYWYRRVMGKEIKFLLHFVKESKQDESGMPNNRFLAERTGGTYSTLKVQPAELEDSGVYFCASSQDRGGNSPLHFGNGTRLTVT.

The chain combines TRBV4-3 with TRBJ1-1, with D perhaps TRBD1 (6 bases). From germline, CDR1 is LGHNA and CDR2 YSLEER. Trimming took 0 bases from V and 10 from J, leaving 18 bases between them. CDR3 length equals 15 residues. The CDR3 sequence is CASSQDFTGNLGAFF. The DNA for the CDR3 is TGCGCCAGCAGCCAAGATTTTACAGGGAACCTTGGAGCTTTCTTT.

The chain links TRBV19 to TRBJ1-1; TRBD1 is a possible D gene (6 bases). The germline V and J ends were trimmed by 7 bases and 2 bases, with 14 bases remaining between them. The CDR3 loop spans 14 amino acids. Germline CDR1 and CDR2: LNHDA and SQIVND (reference sequence). As DNA, the CDR3 is TGTGCCAGTAATAGACGGGGGACAAACACTGAAGCTTTCTTT. Translation gives CASNRRGTNTEAFF.

The rearrangement uses TRBV24-1 and TRBJ2-2; TRBD2 matches 15 bases. Per germline, CDR1 KGHDR and CDR2 SFDVKD. This CDR3 region has 18 residues. The J segment lost 4 bases and the V segment lost 9 bases, leaving 11 bases of the junction unmatched. CDR3 region: CATSRGLAGGPGTGELFF. CDR3 nucleotides: TGTGCCACCTCCCGAGGACTAGCGGGGGGGCCGGGCACCGGGGAGCTGTTTTTT.

This rearrangement joins TRBV7-4 to TRBJ2-3; D not certain. Germline CDR1 reads SGHVT; CDR2 reads SQSDAQ. The CDR3 loop spans 12 amino acids. V was shortened by 5 bases and J by 7 bases, with 10 bases between the two germline ends. DNA of the CDR3: TGTGCCAGCAGCGCGGTGATCCATACGCAGTATTTT. Translation gives CASSAVIHTQYF. The variable domain in full, with the rest retrieved from reference TRBV7-4 and TRBJ2-3, is GAGVSQSPRYKVAKRGRDVALRCDSISGHVTLYWYRQTLGQGSEVLTYSQSDAQRDKSGRPSGRFSAERPERSVSTLKIQRTEQGDSAVYLCASSAVIHTQYFGPGTRLTVL.

This chain links TRBV5-4 with TRBJ2-1; TRBD2 agrees at 16 bases. CDR1 SGHNT and CDR2 YYREEE come from the germline V gene (reference sequence). The CDR3 runs 17 residues. J lost 4 bases, V lost 4 bases, and 5 bases had no gene match. The CDR3 here is CASSPGTSGGVYNEQFF. The CDR3 region has the DNA TGTGCCAGCAGCCCGGGGACTAGCGGGGGGGTATACAATGAGCAGTTCTTC.

V gene TRBV5-6 combines with J gene TRBJ1-2, with 8 bases fitting TRBD1. Trimming at V came to 4 bases and at J to 7 bases, leaving 3 bases not matched to a gene. The CDR3 runs to 12 residues. From germline, CDR1 is SGHDT and CDR2 YYEEEE. In DNA, the CDR3 is TGTGCCAGCAGCCTGGACAGGGCTGGCTACACCTTC. Protein sequence: CASSLDRAGYTF.

The V and J genes are TRBV4-3 and TRBJ2-1; no clear D. With 0 bases removed from V and 2 bases from J, the gap between germline ends came to 8 bases. The CDR3 length is 15 residues. Germline V CDR1 and CDR2: LGHNA, YSLEER. CDR3 in amino acids: CASSQEGTPYNEQFF. CDR3 DNA: TGCGCCAGCAGCCAAGAAGGAACGCCCTACAATGAGCAGTTCTTC.

The V and J genes are TRBV25-1 and TRBJ2-3; TRBD2 aligns across 9 bases. CDR1 and CDR2 (germline): MGHDK, SYGVNS. Trimming at V came to 5 bases and at J to 4 bases, leaving 4 bases not matched to a gene. There are 14 residues in the CDR3. The CDR3 DNA sequence: TGTGCCAGCAGTATGGGCGGGGGGGCAGATACGCAGTATTTT. As protein: CASSMGGGADTQYF. The variable domain in full, with the rest retrieved from reference TRBV25-1 and TRBJ2-3, is EADIYQTPRYLVIGTGKKITLECSQTMGHDKMYWYQQDPGMELHLIHYSYGVNSTEKGDLSSESTVSRIRTEHFPLTLESARPSHTSQYLCASSMGGGADTQYFGPGTRLTVL.

V usage is TRBV10-3 and J usage is TRBJ2-7; 7 nucleotides match TRBD1. The CDR3 contains 12 residues. After removal of 2 bases from V and 8 bases from J, the junction contained 3 bases not matched to a gene. The germline V gene encodes CDR1 ENHRY and CDR2 SYGVKD. For the CDR3, the DNA is TGTGCCATCAGTGAGGACAGGGAAAAGCAGTACTTC. Its protein product is CAISEDREKQYF.

V and J are TRBV27 and TRBJ2-7, with D hard to call. This CDR3 is built from 13 residues. V shed 3 bases and J shed 2 bases, with 8 bases lying between them. Germline loops: CDR1 MNHEY, CDR2 SMNVEV (reference sequence). The CDR3 loop is CASSFDQTYEQYF. The CDR3 bases are TGTGCCAGCAGTTTTGATCAGACCTACGAGCAGTACTTC.

This clonotype was picked up one time. The CDR3 protein is CASSLIRNSPLHF. For the CDR3, the DNA is TGTGCCAGCAGTTTAATCCGAAATTCACCCCTCCACTTT. The rearrangement joins TRBV27 to TRBJ1-6; D remains unclear. The V end lost 2 bases, the J end lost 7 bases, and 6 bases lay between the germline ends. Germline loops: CDR1 MNHEY, CDR2 SMNVEV (reference sequence). The CDR3 is 13 amino acids.

This rearrangement joins TRBV23-1 to TRBJ1-1; D might be TRBD1 (5 bases). TRBV23-1 is treated as an ORF (open reading frame) with a function not yet certain. CDR3 size: 15 residues. Trimming removed 6 bases from V and 11 bases from J, with 25 bases in between. The CDR3 loop is CASRPFRWGVDRAFF. The DNA for the CDR3 is TGCGCCAGCAGGCCCTTTAGGTGGGGGGTGGATAGGGCTTTCTTT.

CDR3 loop: CASSLGPRGNSYNSPLHF. Written as DNA, the CDR3 is TGTGCCAGCAGCTTAGGGCCTAGAGGGAACTCCTATAATTCACCCCTCCACTTT. V is TRBV7-8 and J is TRBJ1-6; no firm D call. Germline assignment: CDR1 SGHVS and CDR2 FQNEAQ. The CDR3 has 18 residues. The germline V and J ends were trimmed by 1 base and 0 bases, with 13 bases remaining between them.

This chain connects TRBV3-1 to TRBJ2-6, with D unresolved. V was pared by 1 base and J by 5 bases, with 3 bases between. In germline, CDR1 is LGHDT, CDR2 YNNKEL (reference sequence). The CDR3 contains 13 residues. The CDR3 spells CASSQGRANVLTF. The CDR3 DNA follows: TGTGCCAGCAGCCAAGGCAGGGCCAACGTCCTGACTTTC. Based on the CDR3 plus reference TRBV3-1 and TRBJ2-6, the full variable domain is DTAVSQTPKYLVTQMGNDKSIKCEQNLGHDTMYWYKQDSKKFLKIMFSYNNKELIINETVPNRFSPKSPDKAHLNLHINSLELGDSAVYFCASSQGRANVLTFGAGSRLTVL.

The rearrangement uses TRBV6-1 and TRBJ1-2, with 7 bases lining up with TRBD1. V shed 6 bases, J shed 2 bases, and the junction held 18 bases outside the gene matches. Germline V lookup: CDR1 MNHNS, CDR2 SASEGT. The CDR3 spans 18 residues. The CDR3 reads CASSWSATGVGNNYGYTF. The CDR3 nucleotides are TGTGCCAGCAGCTGGAGCGCCACAGGGGTAGGAAACAACTATGGCTACACCTTC.

The rearrangement uses TRBV15 and TRBJ1-5; perhaps TRBD1 as D (5 bases). V was shortened by 3 bases and J by 3 bases, with 12 bases between the two germline ends. CDR3 length: 15 amino acids. CDR1 is LNHNV, CDR2 YYDKDF, per germline (reference sequence). The CDR3 here is CATSREGLYNQPQHF. The CDR3 DNA follows: TGTGCCACCAGCAGGGAGGGGCTGTACAATCAGCCCCAGCATTTT.

The CDR3 DNA sequence: TGTGCCAGCAGCCCCGGACTAGCGGGGCTTATCCATGAGCAGTTCTTC. Amino acids: CASSPGLAGLIHEQFF. The V call is TRBV3-1, the J call TRBJ2-1, with TRBD2 identical over 12 bases. The junction had 9 bases not matched to a gene; V was cut back by 4 bases and J by 8 bases. Germline CDR1 is LGHDT and CDR2 is YNNKEL (reference sequence). The CDR3 totals 16 residues.

The CDR3 bases are TGTGCCAGCAGTTTAGCTAGGGCTTCGGACGAGCAGTACTTC. This codes for CASSLARASDEQYF. The rearrangement joins TRBV27 to TRBJ2-7; D unclear. V shed 2 bases and J shed 5 bases, with 13 bases lying between them. The CDR3 is made up of 14 amino acids. Germline V gene sequence: CDR1 MNHEY, CDR2 SMNVEV (reference sequence).

This clonotype was detected only once. The chain couples TRBV9 to TRBJ2-7; D is unresolved. The V and J ends lost 0 bases and 2 bases respectively, with 6 bases between them. CDR1 SGDLS and CDR2 YYNGEE come from the germline V gene. The CDR3 spans 13 residues. The chain's CDR3 is CASSVGQTYEQYF. In nucleotides, the CDR3 is TGTGCCAGCAGCGTAGGACAAACCTACGAGCAGTACTTC.

The rearrangement links TRBV20-1 to TRBJ1-5; D uncertain. Trimming stripped 5 bases from V and 6 bases from J, with 14 bases between. The V gene's germline CDR1 is DFQATT and CDR2 SNEGSKA (reference sequence). The CDR3 extends over 13 amino acids. CDR3 sequence (DNA): TGCAGTGCTTCTTCTCCATCTACTCAGCCCCAGCATTTT. Translation gives CSASSPSTQPQHF.

The gene calls are TRBV5-1 and TRBJ1-6, with 7 bases identical to TRBD1. Germline-derived CDR1 and CDR2 are SGHRS and YFSETQ. The J segment lost 5 bases and the V segment lost 4 bases, leaving 3 bases of the junction unmatched. CDR3 length equals 14 residues. This CDR3 is CASSNRGDNSPLHF. The CDR3 nucleotides are TGCGCCAGCAGCAACAGGGGAGATAATTCACCCCTCCACTTT.